Listed below are T cell receptor beta chains from one sample, sequenced in a study of blood T cell repertoires in COVID-19. Generated by immunoSEQ multiplex PCR, the TCRdb table keeps only in-frame clones and is missing some. This sample yields approximately 310,000 clones, of which 75% to 90% are seen a single time; 2.2% belongs to the top ten. The sequencing sample was made of PBMCs or T cells enriched from blood (not recorded which). Receptors were obtained from a man aged 30 to 39 who had recovered from COVID-19. Each CDR3 is given with its conserved first and last residue. The D gene is left open where the match is weak. Rows give clone size only sometimes, using once, few, many, or a class for an expanded clone.

j_call cdr3_length d_call clone_size v_call cdr3_aa cdr3_nt
TRBJ2-2 17 - once TRBV24-1 CATSDLPGQTLTGELFF TGTGCCACCAGTGATCTTCCAGGTCAGACCCTCACCGGGGAGCTGTTTTTT
TRBJ1-1 13 - - TRBV4-1 CASSQTENTEAFF TGCGCCAGCAGCCAAACAGAGAACACTGAAGCTTTCTTT
TRBJ1-2 13 - - TRBV2 CASSVRGLGGYTF TGTGCCAGCAGTGTGCGGGGTCTTGGTGGCTACACCTTC
TRBJ2-3 16 - - TRBV7-2 CASSLSRRGATDTQYF TGTGCCAGCAGCTTATCACGGCGGGGAGCCACAGATACGCAGTATTTT
TRBJ1-2 13 - few TRBV2 CASSEWTDYGYTF TGTGCCAGCAGTGAATGGACTGACTATGGCTACACCTTC
TRBJ1-4 14 - - TRBV7-9 CASSLGTGSEKLFF TGTGCCAGCAGCTTGGGCACAGGATCTGAAAAACTGTTTTTT
TRBJ1-2 13 - - TRBV5-5 CASSPRVDYGYTF TGTGCCAGCAGCCCGAGAGTGGACTATGGCTACACCTTC
TRBJ1-2 14 - - TRBV10-3 CAISIGQPNYGYTF TGTGCCATCAGCATCGGACAGCCCAACTATGGCTACACCTTC
TRBJ1-5 14 TRBD1 - TRBV19 CASTTGQGNQPQHF TGTGCCAGTACCACGGGACAGGGGAATCAGCCCCAGCATTTT
TRBJ2-5 16 TRBD1 - TRBV29-1 CSTLTPGQGFQETQYF TGCAGCACATTAACTCCGGGACAGGGGTTCCAAGAGACCCAGTACTTC
TRBJ1-6 17 TRBD1 - TRBV19 CASSTRQGASYNSPLHF TGTGCCAGTAGTACACGACAGGGGGCCTCCTATAATTCACCCCTCCACTTT
TRBJ2-4 18 TRBD2 - TRBV3-1/TRBV3-2 CASSHGLAGGLAKNIQYF TGTGCCAGCAGCCACGGACTAGCGGGGGGCTTAGCCAAAAACATTCAGTACTTC
TRBJ2-3 17 TRBD2 - TRBV19 CASSIRLAGACTDTQYF TGTGCCAGTAGTATAAGACTAGCGGGGGCCTGCACAGATACGCAGTATTTT
TRBJ1-3 13 - - TRBV18 CASSTGTPDTIYF TGTGCCAGCTCAACAGGGACGCCGGACACCATATATTTT
TRBJ2-1 15 TRBD1 - TRBV19 CASSIQGAGYNEQFF TGTGCCAGTAGTATCCAGGGGGCGGGCTACAATGAGCAGTTCTTC
TRBJ2-1 16 - - TRBV25-1 CASSELISGAYNEQFF TGTGCCAGCAGTGAATTGATTAGCGGAGCCTACAATGAGCAGTTCTTC
TRBJ2-5 12 - once TRBV5-1 CASRWEAGTQYF TGCGCCAGCAGGTGGGAGGCTGGGACCCAGTACTTC
TRBJ1-1 12 - - TRBV4-1 CASSQDGTEAFF TGCGCCAGCAGCCAAGACGGGACTGAAGCTTTCTTT
TRBJ2-5 14 TRBD1 - TRBV5-1 CASSLTGGQETQYF TGCGCCAGCAGCCTAACAGGGGGCCAAGAGACCCAGTACTTC
TRBJ1-5 13 - - TRBV7-2 CASSLDINQPQHF TGTGCCAGCAGCTTAGACATCAATCAGCCCCAGCATTTT
TRBJ2-1 12 - - TRBV12-3/TRBV12-4 CASTPQGNEQFF TGTGCCAGCACGCCCCAGGGGAATGAGCAGTTCTTC
TRBJ2-7 16 TRBD1 - TRBV7-9 CASSLGGGTGNHEQYF TGTGCCAGCAGCTTAGGTGGTGGGACAGGGAACCACGAGCAGTACTTC
TRBJ1-5 15 - - TRBV30 CAWRTARGYNQPQHF TGTGCCTGGAGGACAGCACGGGGGTACAATCAGCCCCAGCATTTT
TRBJ1-5 15 - few TRBV19 CASSRTSPSNQPQHF TGTGCCAGTAGTAGGACATCCCCTAGTAATCAGCCCCAGCATTTT
TRBJ1-4 14 TRBD1 - TRBV7-9 CASSSDRGVEKLFF TGTGCCAGCAGCTCGGACAGGGGAGTTGAAAAACTGTTTTTT
TRBJ2-7 13 TRBD1 - TRBV2 CASGTATDYEQYF TGTGCCAGCGGGACAGCCACCGATTACGAGCAGTACTTC
TRBJ2-5 15 - - TRBV5-1 CARNRSGTTPETQYF TGCGCCAGAAACAGGTCGGGGACAACCCCAGAGACCCAGTACTTC
TRBJ2-1 13 - - TRBV27 CASKLSVGNEQFF TGTGCCAGCAAGCTAAGCGTAGGCAATGAGCAGTTCTTC
TRBJ2-7 14 - - TRBV11-2 CASSLVAGGYEQYF TGTGCCAGCAGCTTAGTGGCAGGGGGGTACGAGCAGTACTTC
TRBJ2-3 14 - - TRBV2 CASKVNRGPDTQYF TGTGCCAGCAAAGTTAATAGGGGTCCAGATACGCAGTATTTT
TRBJ1-2 16 TRBD1 - TRBV7-9 CASSPPPRDRGDGYTF TGTGCCAGCAGCCCACCCCCCCGGGACAGGGGTGATGGCTACACCTTC
TRBJ2-3 16 TRBD1 - TRBV6-1 CASSDFLGGGTDTQYF TGTGCCAGCAGTGATTTTTTAGGGGGCGGCACAGATACGCAGTATTTT
TRBJ2-3 16 TRBD2 - TRBV7-9 CASSLGSGTSTDTQYF TGTGCCAGCAGCTTAGGTAGCGGGACTAGCACAGATACGCAGTATTTT
TRBJ2-2 16 - once TRBV30 CAWSLLPAGASGELFF TGTGCCTGGAGTCTCCTTCCCGCGGGGGCCAGCGGGGAGCTGTTTTTT
TRBJ1-5 13 - - TRBV6-5 CASTRQVGQPQHF TGTGCCAGCACTCGGCAGGTGGGTCAGCCCCAGCATTTT
TRBJ2-1 15 - - TRBV9 CASSVGDNPYNEQFF TGTGCCAGCAGCGTAGGAGACAATCCCTACAATGAGCAGTTCTTC
TRBJ1-2 12 TRBD1 - TRBV29-1 CSVEDRNYGYTF TGCAGCGTTGAGGACAGGAACTATGGCTACACCTTC
TRBJ1-5 14 TRBD1 - TRBV5-5 CASSLLQGNQPQHF TGTGCCAGCAGCTTGTTACAGGGGAATCAGCCCCAGCATTTT
TRBJ1-2 12 - few TRBV12-3/TRBV12-4 CASSLYGGGYTF TGTGCCAGCAGTTTATACGGGGGTGGCTACACCTTC
TRBJ2-1 16 TRBD2 - TRBV20-1 CSASLAGLARPGGQFF TGCAGTGCTAGTTTGGCGGGACTAGCGAGGCCCGGAGGGCAGTTCTTC
TRBJ2-2 12 - - TRBV11-3 CASSSYTGELFF TGTGCCAGCAGCTCATACACCGGGGAGCTGTTTTTT
TRBJ2-5 14 - - TRBV9 CASSPGNFQETQYF TGTGCCAGCAGCCCGGGGAATTTCCAAGAGACCCAGTACTTC
TRBJ2-1 15 - - TRBV5-1 CASSLGGGAYNEQFF TGCGCCAGCAGCTTGGGAGGGGGGGCTTACAATGAGCAGTTCTTC
TRBJ2-7 15 - - TRBV6-1 CASSETRDTAYEQYF TGTGCCAGCAGTGAAACCCGGGACACCGCCTACGAGCAGTACTTC
TRBJ1-1 14 - - TRBV7-9 CASSFAGMNTEAFF TGTGCCAGCAGCTTCGCGGGAATGAACACTGAAGCTTTCTTT
TRBJ2-1 17 TRBD2 - TRBV5-6 CASSSSRLAGKVNEQFF TGTGCCAGCAGCTCCTCGAGACTAGCGGGGAAAGTGAATGAGCAGTTCTTC
TRBJ2-7 13 - - TRBV5-8 CASSVQGIGEQYF TGTGCCAGCAGTGTACAGGGTATTGGCGAGCAGTACTTC
TRBJ2-1 17 - - TRBV11-2 CASSLRLAVSSYNEQFF TGTGCCAGCAGCTTACGTTTAGCGGTGAGCTCCTACAATGAGCAGTTCTTC
TRBJ2-7 15 - - TRBV19 CASSIDLTRGRRQYF TGTGCCAGTAGTATAGATCTAACCCGCGGAAGGAGGCAGTACTTC
TRBJ2-1 15 TRBD2 - TRBV6-5 CASSTSGTTYNEQFF TGTGCCAGCAGTACTAGCGGAACAACCTACAATGAGCAGTTCTTC
TRBJ2-3 14 TRBD2 - TRBV19 CASSGLAGWDTQYF TGTGCCAGTAGTGGACTAGCGGGGTGGGATACGCAGTATTTT
TRBJ1-3 13 - - TRBV19 CASSDSSGNTIYF TGTGCCAGTAGCGACAGCTCTGGAAACACCATATATTTT
TRBJ2-7 15 TRBD2 - TRBV5-4 CASSFLAGGPYEQYF TGTGCCAGCAGCTTCCTAGCGGGGGGCCCCTACGAGCAGTACTTC
TRBJ2-4 20 TRBD2 once TRBV4-1 CASSSAAGSGGSQAKNIQYF TGCGCCAGCAGCTCGGCCGCGGGTAGCGGGGGATCCCAAGCCAAAAACATTCAGTACTTC
TRBJ2-1 12 TRBD2 - TRBV9 CASSVVGTSQFF TGTGCCAGCAGCGTAGTCGGGACTAGCCAGTTCTTC
TRBJ2-1 16 - - TRBV6-2/TRBV6-3 CASSYSEGSVHNEQFF TGTGCCAGCAGTTACTCGGAGGGTTCGGTCCACAATGAGCAGTTCTTC
TRBJ1-1 14 - - TRBV5-1 CASRGGTVLTEAFF TGCGCCAGCAGGGGCGGGACGGTTCTCACTGAAGCTTTCTTT
TRBJ1-2 13 - - TRBV6-5 CASSYGGGYGYTF TGTGCCAGCAGTTACGGTGGCGGGTATGGCTACACCTTC
TRBJ1-2 17 - - TRBV30 CAWRGLVSRQEIYGYTF TGTGCCTGGAGAGGTCTCGTCTCGAGACAGGAGATCTATGGCTACACCTTC
TRBJ1-3 17 - once TRBV7-2 CASSLARGGSSGNTIYF TGTGCCAGCAGCTTAGCGAGAGGAGGTAGCTCTGGAAACACCATATATTTT